This T cell receptor (beta chain) was identified in a study of regulatory T cells in long-lasting Graves disease. Described time point: newly diagnosed GD, antithyroid drugs for less than 3 months. Isolated PBMC RNA provided the starting material for the TCR library. The CDR3 covers 17 residues. Trimming cost V 1 base and J 3 bases, with 15 bases left between them. Per germline, CDR1 MGHRA and CDR2 YSYEKL. Arm-PCR of CDR3 regions with iRepertoire HTBI primers generated TCR beta libraries. TCRdb analysed the multiplex PCR reads with MiXCR anew, one entry per CDR3 protein. The table shows about 460,000 distinct CDR3 sequences, with around 15% occurring only once. These data also formed part of another study, on T cells in Graves' hyperthyroidism and ophthalmopathy. That paper adds: Ophthalmopathy was identified by the model a median approximately six months ahead of onset.

The receptor was derived from a woman in her forties or fifties with Graves disease. Source: peripheral blood mononuclear cells (PBMCs), taken at new diagnosis, from a patient treated with antithyroid drugs. This chain joins TRBV4-1 and TRBJ1-4; D uncertain. The CDR3 DNA reads TGCGCCAGCAGCCAAGGGCGCGGGTGGGAATCTAATGAAAAACTGTTTTTT. As protein: CASSQGRGWESNEKLFF.